The TCR beta chain under discussion was sequenced for a study of Ad26.COV2.S vaccination and SARS-CoV-2 variants. Across the whole study: In the study, Ad26.COV2.S was injected intramuscularly once, or twice 56 days apart. Study-wide results and caveats: Quantification of TCR breadth and depth may have yielded underestimates of total T cell responses. Vaccine and placebo recipients had similar non-spike TCR breadth.

Treatment given: about 20 received Ad26.COV2.S at low or high dose, single or two shots; 5 received placebo; per-sample allocation not given. The investigators took samples on day 63 after the first vaccine or placebo injection. Germline loops: CDR1 LGHNA, CDR2 YNFKEQ. This CDR3 has 14 amino acids. The V end was cut by 1 base, the J end by 4 bases, with 10 bases between. Using immunoSEQ multiplex PCR, the repertoire was profiled, and TCRdb retains in-frame clones only, with some absent. The data hold 300,000 to 350,000 clones, with about 88% observed a single time. As regards this clone: Its specificity is unknown.

This sequence joins TRBV4-2 and TRBJ1-2; the D gene is possibly TRBD1 (6 bases). The receptor's source is a person aged 18 to 65 who received the Ad26.COV2.S COVID-19 vaccine or a placebo. The material sequenced was peripheral blood, taken in a trial of Ad26.COV2.S vaccine versus placebo. In DNA, the CDR3 is TGTGCCAGCAGCCAAGTGGAGGGGGGCTATGGCTACACCTTC. Its translation is CASSQVEGGYGYTF.